This T cell receptor beta chain was obtained from a study of OX40 agonist ivuxolimab in advanced cancers. Overall study context: Antecedent anti-PD-1, anti-PD-L1 or anti-CTLA-4 therapy was permissible, with 30% to 50% having received some.

Method: immunoSEQ multiplex PCR; TCRdb's copy keeps in-frame clones and lacks some. Of tens of thousands of clones listed, nearly 85% are singletons. This CDR3 is 14 amino acids long. V was cut by 1 base and J by 1 base, with 7 bases left in between. Germline V lookup: CDR1 SGHDN, CDR2 FVKESK. The sample in question was CD4+ or CD8+ T cells sorted from blood, obtained in a trial of the OX40 agonist ivuxolimab. This clonotype was obtained from an adult with an advanced solid tumor such as melanoma, head and neck, liver or kidney cancer. The chain has TRBV14 and TRBJ2-5; D possibly corresponds to TRBD1 (5 bases). This CDR3 reads CASSQGQFQETQYF. CDR3 nucleotides: TGTGCCAGCAGCCAAGGACAGTTCCAAGAGACCCAGTACTTC.